This T cell receptor (beta chain) was captured in a study of T cell responses to AZD1222 COVID-19 vaccine. Whole-study findings and limits: Increases in Spike-specific TCR breadth and depth were seen after two AZD1222 doses. Just a handful of people given AZD1222 tested seropositive at baseline. Repertoires in all cases were sampled only once the peak T cell response had passed.

Trimming removed 4 bases from V and 0 bases from J; junction bases left unmatched: 7. The CDR3 spans 16 residues. Germline loops: CDR1 MNHEY, CDR2 SVGEGT. For this clone: No antigen is known for it.

Method: immunoSEQ multiplex PCR; TCRdb's copy keeps in-frame clones and lacks some. The data contain 34,000 or so clones, about 89% of them singletons. Here the sequenced sample was peripheral blood, taken on day 0 of AZD1222 vaccination. This receptor was obtained from an adult in good health. The rearrangement uses TRBV6-2 or TRBV6-3 and TRBJ2-5; 8 nucleotides line up with TRBD1. The CDR3 reads CASSLITGGNQETQYF. In DNA form, the CDR3 reads TGTGCCAGCAGTTTGATTACAGGGGGGAACCAAGAGACCCAGTACTTC.